Each of the 27 T cell receptor beta chains below was sequenced from the same sample in a study of blood T cell repertoires in COVID-19. Sequencing used immunoSEQ multiplex PCR; TCRdb keeps in-frame clones, though not all of them. The sample records 72,000 or so clones, roughly 82% being singletons. The sequenced sample was peripheral blood. These receptor sequences come from a man older than 75 with active COVID-19.

J is TRBJ2-3 and V is TRBV11-1, with TRBD2 identical over 9 bases. This CDR3 has 16 amino acids. Germline V CDR1 and CDR2: SGHAT, FQDESV (reference sequence). J was trimmed by 5 bases and V by 5 bases; bases with no gene match: 11. As DNA, the CDR3 is TGTGCCAGCAGCCGAGTCGAGCGGGGGGTAGGAGATACGCAGTATTTT. Its translation is CASSRVERGVGDTQYF.

This sequence joins TRBV2 and TRBJ1-2; a weak D match, TRBD1 (6 bases). Trimming stripped 4 bases from V and 0 bases from J, with 15 bases between. This CDR3 is 16 amino acids long. Germline CDR1 SNHLY, CDR2 FYNNEI. The CDR3 sequence is CASSASDRRTNYGYTF. CDR3 bases: TGTGCCAGCAGTGCGTCAGACAGGAGAACTAACTATGGCTACACCTTC. Full variable domain (outside the CDR3, taken from reference TRBV2 and TRBJ1-2): EPEVTQTPSHQVTQMGQEVILRCVPISNHLYFYWYRQILGQKVEFLVSFYNNEISEKSEIFDDQFSVERPDGSNFTLKIRSTKLEDSAMYFCASSASDRRTNYGYTFGSGTRLTVV.

CDR3 sequence reads: CASRLQGAGNTIYF. The CDR3 coding sequence is TGTGCCAGCAGACTCCAGGGGGCTGGAAACACCATATATTTT. This chain connects TRBV28 to TRBJ1-3, with 7 bases that match TRBD1. Germline lookup yields CDR1 MDHEN and CDR2 SYDVKM. The CDR3 runs 14 residues. Losses at the gene ends were 6 bases for V and 2 bases for J; bases not matched to a gene: 4.

The rearrangement links TRBV6-5 to TRBJ2-1; TRBD1 is a possible D gene (5 bases). Trimming stripped 4 bases from V and 5 bases from J, with 9 bases between. The CDR3 totals 13 residues. CDR1 is MNHEY and CDR2 is SVGAGI in the germline V gene. The CDR3 sequence: CASSWSGNNEQFF. CDR3 bases: TGTGCCAGCAGTTGGTCAGGGAACAATGAGCAGTTCTTC.

The rearrangement links TRBV4-3 to TRBJ2-7, with D perhaps TRBD2 (6 bases). Deletions cut 1 base from V and 5 bases from J, with 15 bases between. CDR3 size: 15 residues. Per the germline V gene, CDR1 is LGHNA and CDR2 is YSLEER. CDR3 protein: CASSQGPAGNNEQYF. The DNA for the CDR3 is TGCGCCAGCAGCCAAGGGCCTGCGGGGAACAACGAGCAGTACTTC.

The chain carries TRBV27 and TRBJ2-3, with a possible D match to TRBD1 (5 bases). Trimming left V 1 base short and J 4 bases short, with 9 bases between. Germline CDR1 MNHEY, CDR2 SMNVEV (reference sequence). The CDR3 has 14 residues. The CDR3 protein is CASSLYQGPDTQYF. DNA for the CDR3: TGTGCCAGCAGTTTATACCAGGGCCCAGATACGCAGTATTTT.

This sequence joins TRBV2 and TRBJ1-4, with D perhaps matching TRBD1 (6 bases). The germline CDR1 and CDR2 sequences are SNHLY and FYNNEI. V shed 7 bases and J shed 8 bases, with 14 bases lying between them. This CDR3 is 13 amino acids long. In DNA, the CDR3 is TGTGCCAGCATCACAGGGAAGGGGGAAAAACTGTTTTTT. This translates into CASITGKGEKLFF.

This clone was seen only a few times. CDR3 nucleotides: TGTGCCAGCAGTAACCAGGGCCGCCTTACACGAATCTCTGGAAACACCATATATTTT. This translates into CASSNQGRLTRISGNTIYF. The genes are TRBV7-2 and TRBJ1-3; D possibly corresponds to TRBD1 (5 bases). Deletions cut 6 bases from V and 0 bases from J, with 24 bases between. Germline V gene data show CDR1 as SGHTA and CDR2 as FQGNSA. CDR3 length: 19 residues.

This chain joins TRBV5-6 and TRBJ1-3, with D perhaps matching TRBD1 (5 bases). V was cut by 4 bases and J by 2 bases, with 10 bases left in between. The CDR3 is 14 amino acids. Germline assignment: CDR1 SGHDT and CDR2 YYEEEE. As DNA, the CDR3 is TGTGCCAGCAGCCCGGTAGGGGCTGGAAACACCATATATTTT. As protein: CASSPVGAGNTIYF. Drawing the rest from reference TRBV5-6 and TRBJ1-3, the complete variable domain is DAGVTQSPTHLIKTRGQQVTLRCSPKSGHDTVSWYQQALGQGPQFIFQYYEEEERQRGNFPDRFSGHQFPNYSSELNVNALLLGDSALYLCASSPVGAGNTIYFGEGSWLTVV.

The chain uses TRBV6-4 and TRBJ2-1; 9 bases are a match to TRBD2. Trimming took 4 bases from V and 7 from J; bases not matched to a gene: 8. This CDR3 spans 15 amino acids. Germline CDR1 is MRHNA and CDR2 is SNTAGT. The CDR3 spells CASSVGSGSWNEQFF. The CDR3 nucleotides read TGTGCCAGCAGTGTAGGTAGCGGGAGTTGGAATGAGCAGTTCTTC.

This sequence joins TRBV15 and TRBJ1-3, with 7 bases that match TRBD1. V lost 0 bases and J lost 0; bases outside the gene matches: 5. CDR1 is LNHNV and CDR2 is YYDKDF in the germline V gene (reference sequence). This CDR3 region has 17 residues. The CDR3 nucleotides read TGTGCCACCAGCAGAGATCGGGGACAGCGCTCTGGAAACACCATATATTTT. Amino acids: CATSRDRGQRSGNTIYF.

The rearrangement links TRBV27 to TRBJ2-3, with 11 nucleotides matching TRBD2. This CDR3 comprises 14 residues. Germline-derived CDR1 and CDR2 are MNHEY and SMNVEV (reference sequence). V was clipped by 10 bases and J by 0 bases; unmatched bases: 3. The CDR3 protein is CATLAGESTDTQYF. Written as DNA, the CDR3 is TGTGCCACACTAGCGGGAGAGAGCACAGATACGCAGTATTTT.

This clone was counted a few times. This chain uses TRBV7-2 with TRBJ1-5, with a weak D call TRBD1 (5 bases). The CDR3 loop spans 15 amino acids. CDR1 is SGHTA and CDR2 is FQGNSA in the germline V gene. Between the trimmed V and J ends, which lost 5 bases and 2 bases, there was a span of 13 bases. The CDR3 spells CASSTQGSGNQPQHF. CDR3 DNA sequence: TGTGCCAGCAGCACCCAGGGATCGGGCAATCAGCCCCAGCATTTT.

The rearrangement uses TRBV7-2 and TRBJ1-3; a possible D gene is TRBD1 (5 bases). Germline assignment: CDR1 SGHTA and CDR2 FQGNSA. The CDR3 consists of 14 residues. V shed 4 bases and J shed 0 bases, with 7 bases lying between them. CDR3 loop: CASSWDFSGNTIYF. CDR3 nucleotide sequence: TGTGCCAGCAGCTGGGACTTCTCTGGAAACACCATATATTTT.

The chain is built from TRBV6-2 or TRBV6-3 and TRBJ2-3, with a possible D match to TRBD2 (5 bases). The CDR3 loop spans 18 amino acids. CDR1 is MNHEY and CDR2 is SVGEGT in the germline V gene. V lost 6 bases and J lost 0, with 22 bases in between. This CDR3 reads CASSPGFGLRKSTDTQYF. CDR3 DNA sequence: TGTGCCAGCAGCCCGGGCTTCGGACTGAGGAAAAGCACAGATACGCAGTATTTT.

The CDR3 DNA reads TGTGCCAGCAGCCATCCGGGACAGGGGCCAACGGGGAGTTCCTACGAGCAGTACTTC. Encoded protein: CASSHPGQGPTGSSYEQYF. The V and J genes are TRBV3-1 (or the pseudogene TRBV3-2) and TRBJ2-7; 10 nucleotides match TRBD1. Germline CDR1 is LGHDT and CDR2 is YNNKEL (reference sequence). After removal of 3 bases from V and 1 base from J, the junction contained 15 bases not matched to a gene. This CDR3 is built from 19 residues.

The CDR3 spells CASSSDRGLVVTEAFF. CDR3 bases: TGTGCCAGCAGCAGCGACAGGGGGCTGGTGGTCACTGAAGCTTTCTTT. This chain connects TRBV2 to TRBJ1-1; 10 positions agree with TRBD1. The V gene's germline CDR1 is SNHLY and CDR2 FYNNEI. V lost 6 bases, J lost 4 bases, and 11 bases stayed unmatched. The CDR3 runs 16 residues. The variable domain in full, completed from reference TRBV2 and TRBJ1-1, reads EPEVTQTPSHQVTQMGQEVILRCVPISNHLYFYWYRQILGQKVEFLVSFYNNEISEKSEIFDDQFSVERPDGSNFTLKIRSTKLEDSAMYFCASSSDRGLVVTEAFFGQGTRLTVV.

The chain is built from TRBV7-9 and TRBJ1-1; 8 bases line up with TRBD1. This CDR3 has 15 residues. J was trimmed by 1 base and V by 5 bases; bases with no gene match: 6. The germline V gene has CDR1 SEHNR and CDR2 FQNEAQ (reference sequence). CDR3 DNA: TGTGCCAGCAGCCGTCAGGGGACAGGGAACACTGAAGCTTTCTTT. It yields the protein CASSRQGTGNTEAFF.

The V gene is TRBV6-2 or TRBV6-3, the J gene TRBJ1-1; D is possibly TRBD1 (5 bases). CDR1 is MNHEY, CDR2 SVGEGT, per germline. Trimming stripped 5 bases from V and 4 bases from J, with 14 bases between. CDR3 length: 14 amino acids. The CDR3 nucleotides are TGTGCCAGCAGTCCAAGAAGGGGAGGCACTGAAGCTTTCTTT. This translates into CASSPRRGGTEAFF.

The genes are TRBV7-9 and TRBJ1-2, with TRBD1 identical over 7 bases. The CDR3 sequence is 14 residues long. J lost 2 bases, V lost 5 bases, and 5 bases had no gene match. CDR1 is SEHNR, CDR2 FQNEAQ, per germline (reference sequence). The CDR3 spells CASSRGTANYGYTF. CDR3 DNA: TGTGCCAGCAGCCGCGGGACAGCCAACTATGGCTACACCTTC.

The chain joins TRBV10-3 to TRBJ2-3, with TRBD1 identical over 9 bases. The CDR3 is made up of 14 amino acids. The germline V gene has CDR1 ENHRY and CDR2 SYGVKD. The V and J ends lost 5 bases and 4 bases, in that order; junction bases with no gene match: 4. DNA for the CDR3: TGTGCCATCAGTAATACAGGGGGCTCAGATACGCAGTATTTT. Its protein is CAISNTGGSDTQYF.

This clone has a single count. This chain joins TRBV7-2 and TRBJ2-7; 7 nucleotides agree with TRBD1. Germline assignment: CDR1 SGHTA and CDR2 FQGNSA. V was pared by 0 bases and J by 3 bases, with 14 bases of the junction left unmatched. There are 18 residues in the CDR3. CDR3 in amino acids: CASSLAWSGQTIVYEQYF. The CDR3 DNA is TGTGCCAGCAGCTTAGCGTGGTCGGGACAGACAATAGTCTACGAGCAGTACTTC.

The chain employs TRBV19 and TRBJ2-1; 12 bases map to TRBD2. The CDR3 runs to 16 residues. The germline V gene encodes CDR1 LNHDA and CDR2 SQIVND (reference sequence). The V gene end was trimmed by 4 bases and the J gene end by 7 bases; junction bases not matched to a gene: 8. The CDR3 protein is CASSTVTSGSFNEQFF. CDR3 nucleotide sequence: TGTGCCAGTAGTACCGTGACTAGCGGGAGTTTTAATGAGCAGTTCTTC.

The V and J genes are TRBV6-2 or TRBV6-3 and TRBJ2-5; maybe TRBD2 (5 bases). CDR3 length: 14 amino acids. The germline V gene has CDR1 MNHEY and CDR2 SVGEGT. V shed 6 bases and J shed 2 bases, with 13 bases lying between them. In DNA, the CDR3 is TGTGCCAGCAGCGAATGGACGGGACAAGAGACCCAGTACTTC. It is translated as CASSEWTGQETQYF.

The V and J genes are TRBV6-2 or TRBV6-3 and TRBJ1-6; TRBD1 aligns across 10 bases. CDR1 and CDR2 from the germline V gene are MNHEY and SVGEGT. Trimming cost V 4 bases and J 7 bases; bases outside gene matches: 7. The CDR3 loop spans 16 amino acids. The CDR3 loop is CASSSTTGGANSPLHF. In DNA, the CDR3 is TGTGCCAGCAGTTCCACGACAGGGGGCGCGAATTCACCCCTCCACTTT.

The V gene is TRBV29-1, the J gene TRBJ1-1; D perhaps matches TRBD1 (6 bases). The germline gives CDR1 SQVTM, CDR2 ANQGSEA. This CDR3 region has 12 residues. V dropped 7 bases and J dropped 4 bases, with 13 bases sitting between them. The CDR3 region has the DNA TGCAGCGGTGGGGGCGCGGGCACTGAAGCTTTCTTT. Encoded protein: CSGGGAGTEAFF.

This clone occurred a few times. The chain joins TRBV7-9 to TRBJ1-6, with TRBD1 as a possible D gene (6 bases). Germline V CDR1 and CDR2: SEHNR, FQNEAQ (reference sequence). The CDR3 has 16 residues. V lost 1 base, J lost 10 bases, and 17 bases lay in between. CDR3 residues: CASSLGAGVGGSPLHF. DNA of the CDR3: TGTGCCAGCAGCTTAGGGGCAGGGGTCGGTGGCTCACCCCTCCACTTT.